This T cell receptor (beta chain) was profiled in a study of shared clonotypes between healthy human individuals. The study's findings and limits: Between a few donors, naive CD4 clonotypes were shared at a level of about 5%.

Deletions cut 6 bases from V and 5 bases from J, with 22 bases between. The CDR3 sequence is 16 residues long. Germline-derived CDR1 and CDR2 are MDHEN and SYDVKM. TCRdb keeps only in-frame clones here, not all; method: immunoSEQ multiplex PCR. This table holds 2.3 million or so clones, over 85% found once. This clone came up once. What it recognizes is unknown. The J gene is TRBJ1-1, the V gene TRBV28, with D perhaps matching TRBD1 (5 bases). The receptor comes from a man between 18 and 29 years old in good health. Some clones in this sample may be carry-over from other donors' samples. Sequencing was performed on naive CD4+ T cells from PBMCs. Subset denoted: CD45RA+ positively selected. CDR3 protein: CASRATRGRWGTEAFF. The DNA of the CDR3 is TGTGCCAGCAGAGCCACCAGAGGGAGGTGGGGGACTGAAGCTTTCTTT.